The 30 T cell receptor beta chains below were found in one sample sequenced in a study of blood T cell repertoires in COVID-19. Only in-frame clones appear in the TCRdb table, and some are missing; sequencing was by immunoSEQ multiplex PCR. The table records some 90,000 clones, about 80% of them present only once. The material sequenced was peripheral blood. These receptors originate from a human donor in a cohort sampled during active COVID-19.

In DNA, the CDR3 is TGTGCGAGCGGGAAGCTTGGGAACACTGAAGCTTTCTTT. This sequence encodes CASGKLGNTEAFF. The gene calls are TRBV30 and TRBJ1-1; D gene ambiguous. This CDR3 is built from 13 residues. CDR1 and CDR2 (germline): GTSNPN, SVGIG (reference sequence).

The genes are TRBV28 and TRBJ1-5; possibly TRBD1 for D (5 bases). The length of the CDR3 is 15 residues. Germline V lookup: CDR1 MDHEN, CDR2 SYDVKM. V shed 7 bases and J shed 4 bases, with 17 bases lying between them. The CDR3 nucleotides read TGTGCCAGCATCACCGCCCAGGGAAGGAATCAGCCCCAGCATTTT. This encodes CASITAQGRNQPQHF.

V is TRBV28 and J is TRBJ2-7, with TRBD2 matching 15 bases. V lost 7 bases and J lost 0; bases outside the gene matches: 10. This CDR3 spans 18 amino acids. CDR1 and CDR2 from the germline V gene are MDHEN and SYDVKM. Written as DNA, the CDR3 is TGTGCCAGCACCACGGGACTAGCGGGAGGCAACCCCTCCTACGAGCAGTACTTC. Encoded protein: CASTTGLAGGNPSYEQYF.

The rearrangement links TRBV15 to TRBJ2-5, with a tentative D call TRBD2 (7 bases). Trimming pared 7 bases from V and 0 bases from J, leaving 27 bases between. The CDR3 spans 19 residues. Germline loops: CDR1 LNHNV, CDR2 YYDKDF (reference sequence). CDR3 DNA: TGTGCCACCAAGGGGGGGAGCGGCGGTGACTCAACGGACCAAGAGACCCAGTACTTC. It codes for CATKGGSGGDSTDQETQYF.

This clone was found a few times. CDR3 sequence: CSAPTNYGYTF. CDR3 coding DNA: TGCAGTGCTCCCACTAACTATGGCTACACCTTC. This sequence joins TRBV20-1 and TRBJ1-2; D gene unclear. The CDR3 length is 11 residues. V lost 5 bases to trimming and J lost 0 bases, with 4 bases between them. From germline, CDR1 is DFQATT and CDR2 SNEGSKA (reference sequence).

The rearrangement uses TRBV28 and TRBJ1-5, with 11 bases identical to TRBD1. CDR1 MDHEN and CDR2 SYDVKM come from the germline V gene. CDR3 size: 14 residues. V shed 5 bases, J shed 6 bases, and the junction held 3 bases outside the gene matches. CDR3 bases: TGTGCCAGCAGTCGAGGGACAGGGGGTCAGCCCCAGCATTTT. This codes for CASSRGTGGQPQHF.

The genes are TRBV6-5 and TRBJ2-7; weak D call: TRBD2 (6 bases). Trimming pared 7 bases from V and 3 bases from J, leaving 16 bases between. Germline loops: CDR1 MNHEY, CDR2 SVGAGI. This CDR3 has 14 amino acids. CDR3 protein: CASKEGGGDYEQYF. CDR3 in DNA: TGTGCCAGCAAGGAGGGCGGAGGGGACTACGAGCAGTACTTC.

The chain has TRBV3-1 (or the pseudogene TRBV3-2) and TRBJ2-7; TRBD1 might be the D (5 bases). V lost 3 bases, J lost 6 bases, and 15 bases lay in between. The CDR3 has 14 residues. Per the germline V gene, CDR1 is LGHDT and CDR2 is YNNKEL (reference sequence). CDR3 nucleotide sequence: TGTGCCAGCAGCCATTTAGGGGATCCCGCCGAGCAGTACTTC. Amino acids: CASSHLGDPAEQYF.

CDR3 DNA: TGTGCCAGCAGCCTCTTAACTAGCGGCTACAATGAGCAGTTCTTC. It encodes CASSLLTSGYNEQFF. J is TRBJ2-1 and V is TRBV14; 8 bases agree with TRBD2. The germline V gene encodes CDR1 SGHDN and CDR2 FVKESK. V shed 4 bases, J shed 3 bases, and the junction held 5 bases outside the gene matches. This CDR3 has 15 amino acids.

V usage is TRBV29-1 and J usage is TRBJ2-1; 7 positions match TRBD1. Looked up from germline, CDR1 is SQVTM and CDR2 is ANQGSEA. Trimming cost V 3 bases and J 4 bases; bases outside gene matches: 3. The CDR3 loop spans 13 amino acids. CDR3 protein: CSVDETGYNEQFF. CDR3 in DNA: TGCAGCGTTGATGAGACAGGGTACAATGAGCAGTTCTTC.

This clone was observed a handful of times. The rearrangement uses TRBV29-1 and TRBJ2-5; D uncertain. V gave up 0 bases and J gave up 1 base, with 6 bases separating them. Germline V gene lookup returns CDR1 SQVTM and CDR2 ANQGSEA. The CDR3 has 13 amino acids. CDR3 DNA: TGCAGCGTTGAAGATGGCTTCCAAGAGACCCAGTACTTC. Protein product: CSVEDGFQETQYF.

The chain employs TRBV5-1 and TRBJ2-5, with D perhaps matching TRBD1 (5 bases). The CDR3 totals 15 residues. Trimming stripped 5 bases from V and 0 bases from J, with 14 bases between. In germline, CDR1 is SGHRS, CDR2 YFSETQ. CDR3 sequence: CASRNSTVYQETQYF. The CDR3 nucleotides are TGCGCCAGCAGAAACTCGACAGTCTACCAAGAGACCCAGTACTTC.

The chain is built from TRBV24-1 and TRBJ1-2, with D perhaps TRBD1 (5 bases). This CDR3 comprises 14 residues. The ends were cut back, 4 bases at V and 4 bases at J, with 12 bases in the middle. The germline V gene has CDR1 KGHDR and CDR2 SFDVKD. The CDR3 reads CATSDPGRAYGYTF. The CDR3, as DNA: TGTGCCACCAGTGACCCAGGGAGGGCCTATGGCTACACCTTC.

V and J are TRBV3-1 (or the pseudogene TRBV3-2) and TRBJ2-7; D not resolved. The CDR3 has 12 residues. Per germline, CDR1 LGHDT and CDR2 YNNKEL (reference sequence). Trimming cost V 1 base and J 4 bases, with 5 bases left between them. The CDR3 coding sequence is TGTGCCAGCAGCCAAGCTGTTTACGAGCAGTACTTC. As protein: CASSQAVYEQYF.

The gene calls are TRBV5-1 and TRBJ2-5, with 7 positions matching TRBD2. After removal of 4 bases from V and 5 bases from J, the junction contained 8 bases not matched to a gene. This CDR3 contains 14 residues. Germline V gene sequence: CDR1 SGHRS, CDR2 YFSETQ. The CDR3 DNA reads TGCGCCAGCAGCCCCTCGGGGGGAGCGGAGACCCAGTACTTC. This sequence encodes CASSPSGGAETQYF.

The DNA of the CDR3 is TGTGCCAGCAGCCCTCGACTTTCCTACGAGCAGTACTTC. Translated: CASSPRLSYEQYF. The chain uses TRBV7-9 and TRBJ2-7; no reliable D call. Germline CDR1 is SEHNR and CDR2 is FQNEAQ (reference sequence). V lost 5 bases and J 1 base, leaving 9 bases between the germline ends. The CDR3 consists of 13 residues.

This clone was observed once. The genes are TRBV3-1 (or the pseudogene TRBV3-2) and TRBJ2-3, with D possibly being TRBD1 (5 bases). This CDR3 comprises 13 residues. The V end lost 1 base, the J end lost 7 bases, and 9 bases lay between the germline ends. CDR1 is LGHDT, CDR2 YNNKEL, per germline (reference sequence). As DNA, the CDR3 is TGTGCCAGCAGCCAAGGGGGCATAAATACGCAGTATTTT. It codes for CASSQGGINTQYF.

The chain couples TRBV28 to TRBJ2-7; D gene unclear. Between the trimmed V and J ends, which lost 6 bases and 0 bases, there was a span of 12 bases. CDR3 length equals 14 residues. Per germline, CDR1 MDHEN and CDR2 SYDVKM. The CDR3 nucleotides read TGTGCCAGCAGCATGAACGGAGCCTCCTACGAGCAGTACTTC. It translates to CASSMNGASYEQYF.

This chain connects TRBV11-3 to TRBJ2-1; no clear D. Trimming pared 5 bases from V and 9 bases from J, leaving 14 bases between. Germline values: CDR1 SGHNT, CDR2 YENEEA. This CDR3 has 13 amino acids. The CDR3 DNA is TGTGCCAGCAGCCCCGTTCCCAATAGTGAGCAGTTCTTC. Amino acid sequence: CASSPVPNSEQFF.

CDR3 residues: CASLLGRDYEQYF. CDR3 in DNA: TGTGCCAGCCTCCTTGGGCGAGACTACGAGCAGTACTTC. This sequence joins TRBV2 and TRBJ2-7; D is unclear. Germline V gives CDR1 SNHLY, CDR2 FYNNEI. The CDR3 is made up of 13 amino acids. Trimming removed 8 bases from V and 3 bases from J, with 14 bases in between. Variable domain in full (rest from reference TRBV2 and TRBJ2-7): EPEVTQTPSHQVTQMGQEVILRCVPISNHLYFYWYRQILGQKVEFLVSFYNNEISEKSEIFDDQFSVERPDGSNFTLKIRSTKLEDSAMYFCASLLGRDYEQYFGPGTRLTVT.

This clone was observed a few times. This rearrangement joins TRBV7-2 to TRBJ2-7; D may be TRBD1 (6 bases). This CDR3 has 13 residues. V shed 1 base and J shed 6 bases, with 10 bases lying between them. Per germline, CDR1 SGHTA and CDR2 FQGNSA. In DNA form, the CDR3 reads TGTGCCAGCAGCTTAGGGGGGCCAGGCGAGCAGTACTTC. Encoded protein: CASSLGGPGEQYF.

The chain carries TRBV2 and TRBJ1-4, with a possible D match to TRBD1 (6 bases). This CDR3 is built from 15 residues. V was pared by 3 bases and J by 2 bases, with 10 bases between. The germline V gene encodes CDR1 SNHLY and CDR2 FYNNEI. CDR3 bases: TGTGCCAGCAGTGACAGGGGTCAGACTAATGAAAAACTGTTTTTT. It encodes CASSDRGQTNEKLFF.

Turning to this clone: Other DNA sequences from this sample encode an identical CDR3 as well. The rearrangement uses TRBV12-3 or TRBV12-4 and TRBJ1-2; a weak D match, TRBD1 (5 bases). The CDR3 consists of 13 residues. The V end lost 6 bases, the J end lost 1 base, and 9 bases lay between the germline ends. The CDR3 sequence: CASSPDSNYGYTF. The CDR3 DNA reads TGTGCCAGCAGCCCAGACAGTAACTATGGCTACACCTTC.

The genes are TRBV28 and TRBJ1-1; TRBD1 aligns across 11 bases. Germline V gene data show CDR1 as MDHEN and CDR2 as SYDVKM. CDR3 size: 13 residues. After removal of 7 bases from V and 5 bases from J, the junction contained 3 bases not matched to a gene. For the CDR3, the DNA is TGTGCCAGCAAGGGACAGGGGGGAACTGAAGCTTTCTTT. Translating gives CASKGQGGTEAFF.

This sequence joins TRBV3-1 (or the pseudogene TRBV3-2) and TRBJ2-3; the match to TRBD2 covers 7 bases. The J segment lost 0 bases and the V segment lost 4 bases, leaving 4 bases of the junction unmatched. The germline gives CDR1 LGHDT, CDR2 YNNKEL (reference sequence). This CDR3 spans 15 amino acids. The CDR3 DNA is TGTGCCAGCAGCCCTAGCGGTCTAAGCACAGATACGCAGTATTTT. Translating it yields CASSPSGLSTDTQYF.

The chain has TRBV3-1 (or the pseudogene TRBV3-2) and TRBJ2-7; 10 positions match TRBD2. CDR3 length equals 19 residues. V was pared by 0 bases and J by 1 base, with 12 bases of the junction left unmatched. Per germline, CDR1 LGHDT and CDR2 YNNKEL (reference sequence). The CDR3 DNA is TGTGCCAGCAGCCAAGAGAGGCTAGCGGGAGATTACAAGTCCTACGAGCAGTACTTC. It encodes CASSQERLAGDYKSYEQYF.

The chain recombines TRBV6-1 with TRBJ2-5; the D is unclear. CDR3 size: 12 residues. V gave up 0 bases and J gave up 4 bases, with 3 bases separating them. Germline V gene data show CDR1 as MNHNS and CDR2 as SASEGT. This CDR3 is CASSEARETQYF. The CDR3 nucleotides read TGTGCCAGCAGTGAAGCTCGAGAGACCCAGTACTTC.

The J gene is TRBJ2-2, the V gene TRBV19; D perhaps matches TRBD2 (6 bases). The germline V and J ends were trimmed by 5 bases and 4 bases, with 11 bases remaining between them. In germline, CDR1 is LNHDA, CDR2 SQIVND (reference sequence). The CDR3 sequence is 14 residues long. The CDR3 nucleotides read TGTGCCAGTAGTTGGGGAGGAAGCACCGGGGAGCTGTTTTTT. Its protein is CASSWGGSTGELFF.

The chain has TRBV3-1 (or the pseudogene TRBV3-2) and TRBJ1-1; possibly TRBD1 for D (6 bases). From germline, CDR1 is LGHDT and CDR2 YNNKEL (reference sequence). Trimming stripped 4 bases from V and 8 bases from J, with 11 bases between. This CDR3 is 12 amino acids long. The CDR3 bases are TGTGCCAGCAGCCGGGGGACATCGGAAGCTTTCTTT. Translating it yields CASSRGTSEAFF.

The chain has TRBV18 and TRBJ1-2; the match to TRBD1 covers 8 bases. Germline CDR1 reads KGHSH; CDR2 reads LQKENI. Germline trimming cut 6 bases from V and 3 bases from J; bases unmatched to any gene: 3. CDR3 length: 13 residues. The CDR3 region has the DNA TGTGCCAGCTCTCCGGACAGGGACTATGGCTACACCTTC. Translation: CASSPDRDYGYTF.